This record concerns one T cell receptor beta chain sequence. Its antigen is unknown. These data are taken from a study of identifying expanded T cells in peripheral blood. Study outcomes and limitations: Differentially abundant clones: about 1.3 between replicates, roughly 16 at approximately 13 days, 19 to 20 at four. Across healthy donors, higher total template counts meant significantly greater roughly 2-week count variance.

Assay: immunoSEQ multiplex PCR; the TCRdb copy retains only in-frame clones and omits some. The sample carries roughly 75,000 clones, around 90% recorded once. No infections or other immune events were documented during collection. The length of the CDR3 is 16 residues. V lost 5 bases, J lost 0 bases, and 15 bases lay in between. CDR1 and CDR2 from the germline V gene are MDHEN and SYDVKM. The specimen sequenced was blood. J is TRBJ2-3 and V is TRBV28; D call uncertain. The sequence derives from a person between 18 and 75 years old in good health. CDR3 sequence: CASSILELPSTDTQYF. The CDR3 nucleotides read TGTGCCAGCAGTATCCTTGAACTTCCTAGCACAGATACGCAGTATTTT.